These T cell receptor beta chains were read from a single sample in a study of blood T cells in healthy people across ages. One entry per CDR3 protein results from TCRdb running MiXCR on the 5' RACE reads. The sample includes hundreds of thousands of distinct CDR3 sequences, roughly 24% seen only once; the top ten take about 2.9%. This same sample was also part of a study on T cells of mothers and their children.

The sequenced sample consisted of blood. The receptors were sampled from a boy younger than 18 in good health. The CDR3 runs from the conserved cysteine through the conserved F or W. Each record gives: J gene, D gene, V gene, clone size, CDR3 protein, CDR3 DNA. The D gene is left open where the match is weak. For some rows the clone size is stated as once, few or many, or as a class when expanded; others skip it.

TRBJ1-2 - TRBV28 - CASSKSGLNYGYTF TGTGCCAGCAGTAAGAGTGGTCTCAACTATGGCTACACCTTC
TRBJ1-4 - TRBV6-2/TRBV6-3 - CASSYSIGSNEKLFF TGTGCCAGCAGTTACTCGATCGGGTCTAATGAAAAACTGTTTTTT
TRBJ2-5 TRBD1 TRBV18 - CASSPGQAGFF TGTGCCAGCTCACCGGGACAGGCAGGGTTCTTC
TRBJ2-3 - TRBV29-1 few CSPVGGGTDTQYF TGCAGTCCCGTGGGGGGAGGCACAGATACGCAGTATTTT
TRBJ1-1 - TRBV5-1 few CASSPSWENRNTEAFF TGCGCCAGCAGCCCCTCCTGGGAGAATAGGAACACTGAAGCTTTCTTT
TRBJ2-3 TRBD1 TRBV27 few CASSYRDRSTDTQYF TGTGCCAGCAGTTACCGGGACAGAAGCACAGATACGCAGTATTTT
TRBJ1-5 - TRBV3-1 - CASSQRWGGVNQPQHF TGTGCCAGCAGCCAACGCTGGGGGGGGGTAAATCAGCCCCAGCATTTT
TRBJ2-4 TRBD2 TRBV6-6 few CASMASGSQNIQYF TGTGCCAGCATGGCTAGCGGGAGCCAAAACATTCAGTACTTC
TRBJ2-5 - TRBV6-5 - CASSYLDVTQYF TGTGCCAGCAGTTATCTGGATGTGACCCAGTACTTC
TRBJ2-3 TRBD2 TRBV7-3 many CASSLNPAGGPDTQYF TGTGCCAGCAGCTTAAATCCAGCGGGGGGCCCAGATACGCAGTATTTT
TRBJ1-4 - TRBV19 - CASSRNPTATNEKLFF TGTGCCAGTAGTAGGAACCCGACGGCAACTAATGAAAAACTGTTTTTT
TRBJ2-7 TRBD1 TRBV30 few CAGYRGHEQYF TGTGCCGGATACAGGGGCCACGAGCAGTACTTC
TRBJ2-7 - TRBV7-2 few CASSLVWGRGSYEQYF TGTGCCAGCAGCTTAGTGTGGGGCCGCGGGTCCTATGAGCAGTACTTC
TRBJ2-3 TRBD2 TRBV20-1 few CSAGSPLGLAPTDTQYF TGCAGTGCGGGCAGCCCCTTGGGACTAGCGCCCACAGATACGCAGTATTTT
TRBJ2-7 TRBD2 TRBV27 few CACSTPGTSRYEQYF TGTGCCTGCAGTACGCCCGGGACTAGCCGCTACGAGCAGTACTTC
TRBJ2-5 - TRBV28 few CASSFGRGVQETQYF TGTGCCAGCAGTTTCGGCAGGGGAGTTCAAGAGACCCAGTACTTC